The next 32 T cell receptor beta chains were all read from a single sample in a study of blood T cell repertoires in COVID-19. Method: immunoSEQ multiplex PCR; TCRdb's copy keeps in-frame clones and lacks some. The sample has 250,000 to 350,000 clones; about 88% are singletons. Material: peripheral blood. The receptors were gathered from a human donor with COVID-19, enrolled during active disease. The donor label of this sample is uncertain.

This clone occurred a few times. The rearrangement links TRBV9 to TRBJ1-2; D might be TRBD1 (5 bases). V dropped 0 bases and J dropped 0 bases, with 15 bases sitting between them. Germline V CDR1 and CDR2: SGDLS, YYNGEE. There are 17 residues in the CDR3. CDR3 in amino acids: CASSVGGGSKANYGYTF. CDR3 in DNA: TGTGCCAGCAGCGTAGGTGGGGGGTCTAAGGCTAACTATGGCTACACCTTC.

The V and J genes are TRBV19 and TRBJ2-7; TRBD1 agrees at 7 bases. There are 15 residues in the CDR3. Germline CDR1 is LNHDA and CDR2 is SQIVND (reference sequence). The trim removed 7 bases at V and 4 bases at J, leaving 13 bases unmatched. The CDR3 protein is CASTQGVGIEYEQYF. The DNA of the CDR3 is TGTGCCAGTACGCAGGGGGTGGGTATCGAGTACGAGCAGTACTTC. Using reference TRBV19 and TRBJ2-7 for the parts outside the CDR3, the full variable domain is DGGITQSPKYLFRKEGQNVTLSCEQNLNHDAMYWYRQDPGQGLRLIYYSQIVNDFQKGDIAEGYSVSREKKESFPLTVTSAQKNPTAFYLCASTQGVGIEYEQYFGPGTRLTVT.

This clone has only a few counts. V gene TRBV5-5 combines with J gene TRBJ2-7, with TRBD1 identical over 10 bases. Germline V gene lookup returns CDR1 SGHKS and CDR2 YYEKEE (reference sequence). This CDR3 contains 16 residues. With V trimmed by 0 bases and J by 3 bases, 6 bases remained unmatched. The CDR3 DNA is TGTGCCAGCAGCTTGGCCTGGGACAGGGGTCTCTACGAGCAGTACTTC. This sequence encodes CASSLAWDRGLYEQYF.

This clone was observed once. The V and J genes are TRBV9 and TRBJ1-5, with 7 bases that match TRBD1. This CDR3 has 15 residues. CDR1 SGDLS and CDR2 YYNGEE come from the germline V gene. V lost 4 bases, J lost 2 bases, and 6 bases stayed unmatched. CDR3 DNA: TGTGCCAGCAGCCTAGGGGGCGCGGGCAATCAGCCCCAGCATTTT. Translation: CASSLGGAGNQPQHF.

The V call is TRBV7-3, the J call TRBJ1-1; D remains ambiguous. The CDR3 totals 14 residues. Germline CDR1 reads SGHTA; CDR2 reads FQGTGA. V lost 5 bases and J lost 3, with 13 bases in between. CDR3 sequence reads: CASSEAPSDTEAFF. CDR3 coding DNA: TGTGCCAGCAGCGAGGCCCCGTCGGACACTGAAGCTTTCTTT. Variable domain in full (rest from reference TRBV7-3 and TRBJ1-1): GAGVSQTPSNKVTEKGKYVELRCDPISGHTALYWYRQSLGQGPEFLIYFQGTGAADDSGLPNDRFFAVRPEGSVSTLKIQRTERGDSAVYLCASSEAPSDTEAFFGQGTRLTVV.

The chain recombines TRBV24-1 with TRBJ2-1, with 16 bases matching TRBD2. CDR3 length equals 17 residues. V lost 3 bases and J lost 7; bases outside the gene matches: 5. Germline CDR1 KGHDR, CDR2 SFDVKD. CDR3 loop: CATSDHGTSGRENEQFF. In DNA, the CDR3 is TGTGCCACCAGTGATCACGGGACTAGCGGGAGGGAGAATGAGCAGTTCTTC.

Notes on this clone: In the same sample, other DNA sequences code for this CDR3. The V gene is TRBV30, the J gene TRBJ2-7, with 9 bases matching TRBD1. Germline CDR1 GTSNPN, CDR2 SVGIG (reference sequence). This CDR3 region has 14 residues. With V trimmed by 3 bases and J by 1 base, 4 bases remained unmatched. CDR3 amino acids: CAWSAGTGSYEQYF. CDR3 coding DNA: TGTGCCTGGAGCGCCGGGACAGGGTCCTACGAGCAGTACTTC.

This rearrangement joins TRBV5-1 to TRBJ2-2; 7 nucleotides match TRBD2. The CDR3 extends over 15 amino acids. The J segment lost 1 base and the V segment lost 1 base, leaving 1 base of the junction unmatched. Per germline, CDR1 SGHRS and CDR2 YFSETQ. The chain's CDR3 is CASSLPSGNTGELFF. CDR3 in DNA: TGCGCCAGCAGCTTGCCTAGCGGGAACACCGGGGAGCTGTTTTTT.

The J gene is TRBJ2-7, the V gene TRBV9, with D perhaps matching TRBD1 (5 bases). The germline gives CDR1 SGDLS, CDR2 YYNGEE. The V gene lost 0 bases and the J gene lost 1 base, with 14 bases spanning the gap. This CDR3 is 16 amino acids long. This chain's CDR3 is CASSVGGPGISYEQYF. DNA for the CDR3: TGTGCCAGCAGCGTAGGGGGTCCAGGGATTTCCTACGAGCAGTACTTC.

The rearrangement links TRBV6-5 to TRBJ2-5, with 7 bases aligning to TRBD1. The CDR3 contains 15 residues. The germline V gene encodes CDR1 MNHEY and CDR2 SVGAGI. The V segment lost 4 bases and the J segment 5 bases; nucleotides outside the gene matches: 10. The CDR3: CASSLGQAVLETQYF. CDR3 DNA sequence: TGTGCCAGCAGTTTAGGACAGGCCGTACTGGAGACCCAGTACTTC.

This chain connects TRBV6-2 or TRBV6-3 to TRBJ2-2; 7 positions agree with TRBD2. The CDR3 is made up of 15 amino acids. Unmatched junction bases numbered 8, after V lost 4 bases and J lost 6 bases. Germline CDR1 MNHEY, CDR2 SVGEGT. This CDR3 reads CASSSSRGGAGELFF. CDR3 coding DNA: TGTGCCAGCAGTTCCTCCCGGGGAGGGGCCGGGGAGCTGTTTTTT.

This clone turned up a few times. The V call is TRBV5-1, the J call TRBJ1-2, with D possibly matching TRBD1 (6 bases). The CDR3 has 14 residues. V was trimmed by 0 bases and J by 12 bases, leaving 18 bases between them. Germline V gene lookup returns CDR1 SGHRS and CDR2 YFSETQ. CDR3 sequence reads: CASSLGGDTRFDTF. CDR3 bases: TGCGCCAGCAGCTTGGGAGGGGACACCCGGTTCGACACCTTC.

The V call is TRBV7-2, the J call TRBJ2-3; 11 bases line up with TRBD2. V was pared by 2 bases and J by 5 bases, with 6 bases of the junction left unmatched. This CDR3 region has 16 residues. CDR1 SGHTA and CDR2 FQGNSA come from the germline V gene. CDR3 amino acids: CASSLILAGAQDTQYF. DNA for the CDR3: TGTGCCAGCAGCTTAATACTAGCGGGAGCCCAAGATACGCAGTATTTT.

The chain combines TRBV12-3 or TRBV12-4 with TRBJ1-6; D remains unclear. This CDR3 spans 13 amino acids. V was shortened by 7 bases and J by 6 bases, with 10 bases between the two germline ends. The CDR3 DNA reads as TGTGCCAGCAAGCGACCGGGTAATTCACCCCTCCACTTT. Translation: CASKRPGNSPLHF.

CDR3 residues: CASSQQLANYGYTF. CDR3 coding DNA: TGTGCCAGCAGCCAACAGCTAGCTAACTATGGCTACACCTTC. The rearrangement uses TRBV3-1 (or the pseudogene TRBV3-2) and TRBJ1-2, with D unresolved. CDR3 size: 14 residues. The V and J ends lost 2 bases and 0 bases respectively, with 7 bases between them. In germline, CDR1 is LGHDT, CDR2 YNNKEL (reference sequence).

The rearrangement links TRBV7-2 to TRBJ1-1, with D maybe TRBD1 (6 bases). Trimming shortened V by 4 bases and J by 1 base, and 13 bases separated the two germline ends. Germline CDR1 SGHTA, CDR2 FQGNSA. CDR3 length: 15 amino acids. The CDR3 region has the DNA TGTGCCAGCAGCTCCACGCTACAGGGGAACACTGAAGCTTTCTTT. It encodes CASSSTLQGNTEAFF.

This chain links TRBV5-6 with TRBJ2-7; 7 positions match TRBD2. Germline loops: CDR1 SGHDT, CDR2 YYEEEE. The CDR3 is 15 amino acids. V shed 4 bases, J shed 4 bases, and the junction held 11 bases outside the gene matches. For the CDR3, the DNA is TGTGCCAGCAGCCGGATTGAACGGGAGGCGTACGAGCAGTACTTC. It yields the protein CASSRIEREAYEQYF.

The chain links TRBV6-4 to TRBJ1-1; TRBD1 matches 8 bases. This CDR3 is 14 amino acids long. Trimming cost V 4 bases and J 1 base; bases outside gene matches: 2. From germline, CDR1 is MRHNA and CDR2 SNTAGT. The DNA for the CDR3 is TGTGCCAGCAGTGTGGACAGGGCGAACACTGAAGCTTTCTTT. Translating it yields CASSVDRANTEAFF.

This rearrangement joins TRBV10-3 to TRBJ2-2; 8 nucleotides agree with TRBD2. Trimming cost V 6 bases and J 4 bases; bases outside gene matches: 4. Germline lookup yields CDR1 ENHRY and CDR2 SYGVKD. CDR3 size: 14 residues. This CDR3 reads CAIRGLGGTGELFF. DNA for the CDR3: TGTGCCATCAGGGGACTAGGGGGCACCGGGGAGCTGTTTTTT.

The gene calls are TRBV19 and TRBJ1-5; a possible D gene is TRBD1 (6 bases). CDR1 is LNHDA and CDR2 is SQIVND in the germline V gene (reference sequence). With 8 bases removed from V and 0 bases from J, the gap between germline ends came to 17 bases. This CDR3 has 16 residues. The CDR3 nucleotides are TGTGCCAGTGGTAAACAGGGTTACTATAGCAATCAGCCCCAGCATTTT. Translated, it gives CASGKQGYYSNQPQHF.

This clone was observed once. The chain employs TRBV5-1 and TRBJ2-2; the D gene is possibly TRBD1 (5 bases). The CDR3 has 16 residues. Germline V CDR1 and CDR2: SGHRS, YFSETQ. Trimming took off 4 bases at V and 7 bases at J, with 20 bases between the two ends. The CDR3 reads CASSQIQGITGGELFF. CDR3 DNA sequence: TGCGCCAGCAGCCAAATTCAGGGAATTACAGGCGGGGAGCTGTTTTTT. The whole variable domain, remainder taken from reference TRBV5-1 and TRBJ2-2, is KAGVTQTPRYLIKTRGQQVTLSCSPISGHRSVSWYQQTPGQGLQFLFEYFSETQRNKGNFPGRFSGRQFSNSRSEMNVSTLELGDSALYLCASSQIQGITGGELFFGEGSRLTVL.

V and J are TRBV15 and TRBJ1-5; the D is unclear. The CDR3 is made up of 15 amino acids. CDR1 is LNHNV and CDR2 is YYDKDF in the germline V gene (reference sequence). V was pared by 0 bases and J by 3 bases, with 9 bases between. The CDR3 protein is CATSREGGFNQPQHF. CDR3 nucleotide sequence: TGTGCCACCAGCAGAGAAGGAGGGTTCAATCAGCCCCAGCATTTT.

The chain couples TRBV30 to TRBJ2-5; 7 bases are shared with TRBD1. From germline, CDR1 is GTSNPN and CDR2 SVGIG (reference sequence). The CDR3 spans 14 residues. The V segment lost 3 bases and the J segment 2 bases; nucleotides outside the gene matches: 6. The chain's CDR3 is CAWRRGRLQETQYF. The DNA for the CDR3 is TGTGCCTGGAGAAGGGGGCGGTTACAAGAGACCCAGTACTTC.

This chain connects TRBV9 to TRBJ1-3; D not certain. The germline gives CDR1 SGDLS, CDR2 YYNGEE. V was clipped by 2 bases and J by 0 bases, with 9 bases between them. CDR3 length equals 15 residues. CDR3 region: CASSVNGFSGNTIYF. CDR3 nucleotides: TGTGCCAGCAGCGTTAACGGTTTCTCTGGAAACACCATATATTTT.

This chain connects TRBV5-1 to TRBJ1-6, with 7 bases matching TRBD1. In germline, CDR1 is SGHRS, CDR2 YFSETQ. This CDR3 has 15 residues. V shed 3 bases and J 11 bases; nucleotides not matched to a gene: 11. As DNA, the CDR3 is TGCGCCAGCAGCTCCGCAGGGGGGACGGGGACACCCCTCCACTTT. It is translated as CASSSAGGTGTPLHF.

The V call is TRBV4-1, the J call TRBJ2-7; the match to TRBD1 covers 7 bases. V shed 2 bases, J shed 5 bases, and the junction held 9 bases outside the gene matches. Germline CDR1 and CDR2: MGHRA and YSYEKL. CDR3 length: 15 residues. The CDR3 sequence: CASSQWTGPHDEQYF. The CDR3 DNA reads as TGCGCCAGCAGCCAATGGACAGGCCCCCACGACGAGCAGTACTTC.

The chain has TRBV6-4 and TRBJ1-6; 8 positions agree with TRBD1. The CDR3 extends over 14 amino acids. V gave up 4 bases and J gave up 9 bases; unmatched junction bases: 5. Germline loops: CDR1 MRHNA, CDR2 SNTAGT. CDR3 sequence: CASSADRGSSPLHF. CDR3 sequence (DNA): TGTGCCAGCAGTGCCGACAGGGGATCTTCACCCCTCCACTTT.

V gene TRBV7-3 combines with J gene TRBJ1-1, with no clear D. V shed 5 bases and J shed 0 bases, with 7 bases lying between them. The CDR3 length is 13 residues. CDR1 SGHTA and CDR2 FQGTGA come from the germline V gene. Here the CDR3 reads CASSVTMNTEAFF. DNA of the CDR3: TGTGCCAGCAGCGTCACAATGAACACTGAAGCTTTCTTT.

V usage is TRBV28 and J usage is TRBJ2-5; 8 bases line up with TRBD1. The CDR3 is 13 residues long. Germline CDR1 is MDHEN and CDR2 is SYDVKM. V lost 10 bases to trimming and J lost 5 bases; unmatched junction nucleotides: 9. CDR3 residues: CATNGQGRETQYF. Written as DNA, the CDR3 is TGTGCCACCAACGGACAGGGCCGGGAGACCCAGTACTTC.

The chain is built from TRBV5-1 and TRBJ1-1, with D possibly TRBD1 on 6 matching bases. The V gene's germline CDR1 is SGHRS and CDR2 YFSETQ. The CDR3 runs to 15 residues. Between the trimmed V and J ends, which lost 4 bases and 2 bases, there was a span of 15 bases. CDR3 loop: CASSKGQNINTEAFF. DNA for the CDR3: TGCGCCAGCAGCAAAGGACAGAACATAAACACTGAAGCTTTCTTT.

This sequence joins TRBV15 and TRBJ2-7; tentative D call: TRBD2 (6 bases). The V end was cut by 4 bases, the J end by 3 bases, with 16 bases between. Germline loops: CDR1 LNHNV, CDR2 YYDKDF (reference sequence). This CDR3 region has 15 residues. The CDR3 region is CATSTGDGGLYEQYF. The DNA of the CDR3 is TGTGCCACCAGCACCGGAGACGGGGGTCTCTACGAGCAGTACTTC. Based on the CDR3 plus reference TRBV15 and TRBJ2-7, the full variable domain is DAMVIQNPRYQVTQFGKPVTLSCSQTLNHNVMYWYQQKSSQAPKLLFHYYDKDFNNEADTPDNFQSRRPNTSFCFLDIRSPGLGDTAMYLCATSTGDGGLYEQYFGPGTRLTVT.

The chain carries TRBV15 and TRBJ1-2; the match to TRBD1 covers 8 bases. CDR1 and CDR2 (germline): LNHNV, YYDKDF (reference sequence). CDR3 length equals 14 residues. Trimming at V came to 1 base and at J to 7 bases, leaving 5 bases not matched to a gene. CDR3 loop: CATSRGGQGGGYTF. CDR3 bases: TGTGCCACCAGCAGAGGTGGACAGGGCGGTGGCTACACCTTC.